Below, 32 T cell receptor beta chains from the same sample are listed, as sequenced in a study of Ad26.COV2.S vaccination and SARS-CoV-2 variants. Libraries were prepared by immunoSEQ multiplex PCR; TCRdb keeps only in-frame clonotypes and omits some of them. The sample yields a few hundred thousand clones, 92% seen once. Regarding treatment: some 20 received Ad26.COV2.S at low or high dose, single or two shots; roughly five received placebo; per-sample allocation not given. Collection of the samples took place on day 63 after the first injection of vaccine or placebo. Sample: peripheral blood, taken in a trial of Ad26.COV2.S vaccine versus placebo. Every receptor here comes from a person aged 18 to 65 who received the Ad26.COV2.S COVID-19 vaccine or a placebo.

The genes are TRBV6-5 and TRBJ2-7; unclear D gene. This CDR3 has 14 amino acids. The V gene's germline CDR1 is MNHEY and CDR2 SVGAGI. Between the trimmed V and J ends, which lost 5 bases and 3 bases, there was a span of 14 bases. The CDR3 loop is CASSNQINSYEQYF. The CDR3 DNA follows: TGTGCCAGCAGTAATCAAATCAACAGCTACGAGCAGTACTTC.

The V gene is TRBV14, the J gene TRBJ1-3, with 7 bases matching TRBD1. CDR1 is SGHDN, CDR2 FVKESK, per germline. The CDR3 has 15 residues. V shed 6 bases, J shed 0 bases, and the junction held 5 bases outside the gene matches. CDR3 nucleotide sequence: TGTGCCAGCAGGAAGACAGGGATCTCTGGAAACACCATATATTTT. This sequence encodes CASRKTGISGNTIYF.

Details on this clone: This sample includes further DNA sequences coding for the same CDR3. CDR3 loop: CSVAGQGYEQYF. CDR3 bases: TGCAGCGTCGCGGGACAGGGGTACGAGCAGTACTTC. The chain links TRBV29-1 to TRBJ2-7; TRBD1 matches at 10 bases. Unmatched junction bases numbered 3, after V lost 6 bases and J lost 4 bases. CDR3 size: 12 residues. CDR1 SQVTM and CDR2 ANQGSEA come from the germline V gene.

The CDR3 protein is CASSLGDRGLEETQYF. The CDR3 DNA reads TGTGCCAGCAGCTTAGGGGACAGGGGGCTGGAAGAGACCCAGTACTTC. The J gene is TRBJ2-5, the V gene TRBV7-9; TRBD1 matches 12 bases. The germline V gene has CDR1 SEHNR and CDR2 FQNEAQ (reference sequence). The length of the CDR3 is 16 residues. V was clipped by 1 base and J by 3 bases; unmatched bases: 3.

The rearrangement links TRBV27 to TRBJ2-1; TRBD1 matches 8 bases. CDR1 is MNHEY and CDR2 is SMNVEV in the germline V gene (reference sequence). This CDR3 is 14 amino acids long. V trimming: 5 bases; J trimming: 4 bases; junction bases outside the gene matches: 4. This chain's CDR3 is CASSRTGSYNEQFF. CDR3 DNA sequence: TGTGCCAGCAGTAGGACAGGGTCGTACAATGAGCAGTTCTTC.

The chain couples TRBV30 to TRBJ1-4; 7 nucleotides agree with TRBD1. The CDR3 is 15 amino acids. The V and J ends lost 0 bases and 6 bases, in that order; junction bases with no gene match: 7. Per the germline V gene, CDR1 is GTSNPN and CDR2 is SVGIG (reference sequence). This CDR3 is CAWSVPGQLYEKLFF. CDR3 nucleotides: TGTGCCTGGAGTGTACCGGGACAGTTATATGAAAAACTGTTTTTT.

The CDR3 DNA reads TGTGCCAGCAGCCCCCTACATCCGGACGGCATCTACGAGCAGTACTTC. As protein: CASSPLHPDGIYEQYF. The chain carries TRBV5-8 and TRBJ2-7; D remains unclear. The CDR3 is 16 residues long. The germline V gene has CDR1 SGHTS and CDR2 YDEGEE. V shed 4 bases and J shed 3 bases, with 20 bases lying between them.

This chain uses TRBV10-1 with TRBJ2-5; D ambiguous. CDR1 and CDR2 from the germline V gene are WNHNN and SYGVQD (reference sequence). This CDR3 is built from 14 residues. Trimming shortened V by 6 bases and J by 0 bases, and 11 bases separated the two germline ends. The chain's CDR3 is CASSLTRYQETQYF. The CDR3 nucleotides read TGCGCCAGCAGCCTAACCCGGTACCAAGAGACCCAGTACTTC.

The chain carries TRBV6-2 or TRBV6-3 and TRBJ1-1; TRBD1 might be the D (5 bases). Trimming cost V 2 bases and J 8 bases, with 15 bases left between them. Germline values: CDR1 MNHEY, CDR2 SVGEGT. The CDR3 extends over 14 amino acids. The CDR3 coding sequence is TGTGCCAGCAGTTACGGGGCACTTCGGGCGGAAGCTTTCTTT. Residues: CASSYGALRAEAFF.

A note on this clone: Within the sample, other DNA sequences also encode this same CDR3. V and J are TRBV12-3 or TRBV12-4 and TRBJ1-2; no firm D call. V lost 5 bases, J lost 2 bases, and 6 bases lay in between. The CDR3 runs 12 residues. The CDR3 nucleotides are TGTGCCAGCAGTCCCGGGAACTATGGCTACACCTTC. As protein: CASSPGNYGYTF.

Of note for this clone: The sample holds other DNA sequences that translate to the same CDR3. The chain employs TRBV5-8 and TRBJ2-1; D is unclear. CDR3 length equals 14 residues. V gave up 2 bases and J gave up 0 bases, with 6 bases separating them. Germline CDR1 and CDR2: SGHTS and YDEGEE. The CDR3 DNA sequence: TGTGCCAGCAGCTTCGGGTCCTCCTACAATGAGCAGTTCTTC. Residues: CASSFGSSYNEQFF.

V and J are TRBV5-4 and TRBJ1-5; 12 nucleotides match TRBD1. The J segment lost 7 bases and the V segment lost 3 bases, leaving 8 bases of the junction unmatched. The CDR3 covers 16 residues. Germline V gene sequence: CDR1 SGHNT, CDR2 YYREEE (reference sequence). CDR3 protein: CASSSGGQGAEQPQHF. CDR3 sequence (DNA): TGTGCCAGCAGCTCGGGGGGACAGGGGGCGGAACAGCCCCAGCATTTT.

The V and J genes are TRBV5-4 and TRBJ2-5; a weak D match, TRBD1 (6 bases). This CDR3 has 15 amino acids. The V end was cut by 4 bases, the J end by 2 bases, with 15 bases between. CDR1 SGHNT and CDR2 YYREEE come from the germline V gene (reference sequence). This chain's CDR3 is CASSPTGQLQETQYF. CDR3 in DNA: TGTGCCAGCAGCCCTACCGGACAGTTGCAAGAGACCCAGTACTTC.

The CDR3 region has the DNA TGTGCCAGCAGCTACCTTGGGGGATTATATAATTCACCCCTCCACTTT. Its protein is CASSYLGGLYNSPLHF. V is TRBV7-2 and J is TRBJ1-6, with a weak D call TRBD1 (5 bases). The CDR3 is 16 amino acids. Germline V gene data show CDR1 as SGHTA and CDR2 as FQGNSA. The V gene lost 4 bases and the J gene lost 4 bases, with 14 bases spanning the gap.

This chain links TRBV21-1 with TRBJ1-2. TRBV21-1 is a known pseudogene. The CDR3 sequence is 21 residues long. CDR3 region: CASSKEGRMGFKQAKIHGYTF. The CDR3 bases are TGTGCCAGCAGCAAAGAGGGGAGGATGGGATTTAAACAGGCTAAGATTCATGGCTACACCTTC.

V is TRBV25-1 and J is TRBJ1-1; a possible D gene is TRBD1 (6 bases). CDR1 MGHDK and CDR2 SYGVNS come from the germline V gene. The CDR3 consists of 13 residues. V lost 4 bases and J lost 5, with 11 bases in between. The CDR3 coding sequence is TGTGCCAGCAGTGCTACAGGGAATACTGAAGCTTTCTTT. Protein sequence: CASSATGNTEAFF.

The chain combines TRBV7-2 with TRBJ2-7; tentative D call: TRBD1 (6 bases). Germline-derived CDR1 and CDR2 are SGHTA and FQGNSA. The CDR3 loop spans 15 amino acids. Trimming stripped 5 bases from V and 5 bases from J, with 19 bases between. The CDR3 DNA reads as TGTGCCAGCAGCCGCCCCTACAGGGCCACCCACGAGCAGTACTTC. Amino acids: CASSRPYRATHEQYF.

J is TRBJ1-2 and V is TRBV4-3; 7 bases are a match to TRBD1. Germline V lookup: CDR1 LGHNA, CDR2 YSLEER. The CDR3 has 16 amino acids. Germline trimming cut 1 base from V and 4 bases from J; bases unmatched to any gene: 9. The CDR3 DNA sequence: TGCGCCAGCAGCCAAGGGTGGAGGGGGCCAGGCTATGGCTACACCTTC. Protein sequence: CASSQGWRGPGYGYTF.

The CDR3 DNA is TGTGCCAGCAGTTCGACTTGGAGGGCCCAGTACTTC. Translation: CASSSTWRAQYF. The gene calls are TRBV28 and TRBJ2-5; D possibly corresponds to TRBD2 (6 bases). Germline V gives CDR1 MDHEN, CDR2 SYDVKM. The V end was cut by 4 bases, the J end by 9 bases, with 12 bases between. The CDR3 runs 12 residues.

The gene calls are TRBV3-1 (or the pseudogene TRBV3-2) and TRBJ2-6, with D perhaps TRBD1 (6 bases). This CDR3 spans 19 amino acids. Trimming cost V 1 base and J 0 bases, with 16 bases left between them. In germline, CDR1 is LGHDT, CDR2 YNNKEL (reference sequence). CDR3 coding DNA: TGTGCCAGCAGCCAAGCCGCGGACAGTGTGACCTCTGGGGCCAACGTCCTGACTTTC. Translating it yields CASSQAADSVTSGANVLTF.

This clone turned up a few times. V and J are TRBV7-8 and TRBJ1-2; tentatively, D is TRBD1 (5 bases). Germline V gene lookup returns CDR1 SGHVS and CDR2 FQNEAQ. V dropped 1 base and J dropped 0 bases, with 18 bases sitting between them. The CDR3 is 18 amino acids. This CDR3 is CASSLVVPGIGSNYGYTF. In DNA, the CDR3 is TGTGCCAGCAGCTTAGTGGTACCAGGGATCGGTTCTAACTATGGCTACACCTTC.

CDR3 in DNA: TGCGCCAGCAGCCAAGATGGGAAAGGTGCTAACTATGGCTACACCTTC. Protein sequence: CASSQDGKGANYGYTF. The rearrangement links TRBV4-3 to TRBJ1-2; D remains ambiguous. CDR1 and CDR2 (germline): LGHNA, YSLEER. CDR3 size: 16 residues. V was pared by 0 bases and J by 0 bases, with 11 bases between.

This rearrangement joins TRBV4-3 to TRBJ2-7, with 9 nucleotides matching TRBD1. With 1 base clipped from V and 1 base from J, the junction kept 2 bases outside the gene matches. CDR1 and CDR2 (germline): LGHNA, YSLEER. This CDR3 spans 15 amino acids. The CDR3 here is CASSQATGGSYEQYF. CDR3 coding DNA: TGCGCCAGCAGCCAAGCGACAGGGGGTTCCTACGAGCAGTACTTC.

The rearrangement uses TRBV5-6 and TRBJ2-3; unclear D gene. This CDR3 has 14 amino acids. From germline, CDR1 is SGHDT and CDR2 YYEEEE. V gave up 1 base and J gave up 0 bases, with 6 bases separating them. The chain's CDR3 is CASSLSPSTDTQYF. In DNA, the CDR3 is TGTGCCAGCAGCTTGTCCCCTAGCACAGATACGCAGTATTTT.

This clone appeared once. The chain couples TRBV27 to TRBJ2-1, with no clear D. The CDR3 has 14 residues. The V and J ends lost 3 bases and 8 bases respectively, with 14 bases between them. CDR1 is MNHEY, CDR2 SMNVEV, per germline (reference sequence). CDR3 DNA sequence: TGTGCCAGCAGTTTCGGTTCCGGCTTGGATGAGCAGTTCTTC. Encoded protein: CASSFGSGLDEQFF.

The chain links TRBV7-2 to TRBJ1-4, with D unresolved. Germline assignment: CDR1 SGHTA and CDR2 FQGNSA. CDR3 length equals 12 residues. The V end was cut by 3 bases, the J end by 6 bases, with 5 bases between. DNA for the CDR3: TGTGCCAGCAGCTTTTACCATGAAAAACTGTTTTTT. Protein sequence: CASSFYHEKLFF.

In this sample, this clone turned up once. The gene calls are TRBV6-6 and TRBJ2-7, with 7 bases that match TRBD1. V trimming: 7 bases; J trimming: 2 bases; junction bases outside the gene matches: 5. The CDR3 runs to 13 residues. Germline V gene lookup returns CDR1 MNHNY and CDR2 SVGAGI (reference sequence). CDR3 sequence: CASTGTAAYEQYF. Here the CDR3 DNA reads TGTGCCAGCACCGGGACAGCAGCCTACGAGCAGTACTTC.

The V and J genes are TRBV7-9 and TRBJ2-1, with D perhaps TRBD1 or TRBD2 (6 bases each). CDR1 and CDR2 from the germline V gene are SEHNR and FQNEAQ (reference sequence). V lost 5 bases and J lost 8, with 19 bases in between. CDR3 length: 15 amino acids. The chain's CDR3 is CASSMRGALFYEQFF. The CDR3 DNA sequence: TGTGCCAGCAGCATGAGGGGGGCCCTTTTCTATGAGCAGTTCTTC.

The chain's CDR3 is CASNRGTTSYNEQFF. The CDR3 nucleotides read TGTGCCAGTAACAGGGGGACGACCTCCTACAATGAGCAGTTCTTC. J is TRBJ2-1 and V is TRBV6-5; 8 nucleotides agree with TRBD1. Germline trimming cut 9 bases from V and 0 bases from J; bases unmatched to any gene: 7. This CDR3 has 15 amino acids. Germline loops: CDR1 MNHEY, CDR2 SVGAGI.

The chain links TRBV10-3 to TRBJ1-2; TRBD1 matches 7 bases. The CDR3 is 13 amino acids. Looked up from germline, CDR1 is ENHRY and CDR2 is SYGVKD. The junction had 7 bases not matched to a gene; V was cut back by 7 bases and J by 5 bases. The CDR3, as DNA: TGTGCCATCACCTCCCAGGGGGAATATGGCTACACCTTC. Its translation is CAITSQGEYGYTF.

The V call is TRBV28, the J call TRBJ1-1; TRBD1 matches 9 bases. With 6 bases clipped from V and 2 bases from J, the junction kept 4 bases outside the gene matches. This CDR3 contains 14 residues. Germline lookup yields CDR1 MDHEN and CDR2 SYDVKM. The CDR3 sequence: CASRLGQGNTEAFF. CDR3 in DNA: TGTGCCAGCAGACTGGGACAGGGTAACACTGAAGCTTTCTTT.

The rearrangement links TRBV19 to TRBJ1-1; D gene ambiguous. V was pared by 7 bases and J by 5 bases, with 14 bases between. The CDR3 totals 13 residues. Germline CDR1 and CDR2: LNHDA and SQIVND (reference sequence). This CDR3 is CASIRPGPTEAFF. In nucleotides, the CDR3 is TGTGCCAGTATTCGGCCGGGCCCAACTGAAGCTTTCTTT.